Each of the 13 T cell receptor beta chains below was sequenced from the same sample in a study of beta chain features in type 1 diabetes. All of the isolated RNA was reverse transcribed, so expressed TCRB transcripts were sequenced. Assay used: immunoSEQ multiplex PCR; TCRdb lists only in-frame clones, some missing. The sample consists of around 300,000 clones, 12% to 15% of them appearing once. The sample consisted of central memory CD4+ T cells from blood. Source of these receptors: a man aged 25-45 years in good health.

J is TRBJ1-4 and V is TRBV7-9, with TRBD1 matching over 8 bases. Trimming at V came to 2 bases and at J to 7 bases, leaving 3 bases not matched to a gene. The CDR3 runs to 14 residues. Germline CDR1 is SEHNR and CDR2 is FQNEAQ (reference sequence). The CDR3 coding sequence is TGTGCCAGCAGCTTACAGGGGGCGCTTGAAAAACTGTTTTTT. It codes for CASSLQGALEKLFF.

This clone was seen a few times. The rearrangement uses TRBV5-1 and TRBJ1-1, with D uncertain. The CDR3 extends over 14 amino acids. Trimming took 0 bases from V and 4 from J, leaving 10 bases between them. The V gene's germline CDR1 is SGHRS and CDR2 YFSETQ. The CDR3 coding sequence is TGCGCCAGCAGCTTGGGCCCGGGCGGCACTGAAGCTTTCTTT. Translated, it gives CASSLGPGGTEAFF. The whole variable domain, filled in from reference TRBV5-1 and TRBJ1-1, reads KAGVTQTPRYLIKTRGQQVTLSCSPISGHRSVSWYQQTPGQGLQFLFEYFSETQRNKGNFPGRFSGRQFSNSRSEMNVSTLELGDSALYLCASSLGPGGTEAFFGQGTRLTVV.

The chain combines TRBV18 with TRBJ2-7; D tentatively fits TRBD1 or TRBD2 (5 bases each). V gave up 2 bases and J gave up 9 bases, with 17 bases separating them. This CDR3 is 14 amino acids long. Germline CDR1 and CDR2: KGHSH and LQKENI. Here the CDR3 DNA reads TGTGCCAGCTCACCAGACGCGGGCTTGGGGGTGCAGTACGTC. Amino acid sequence: CASSPDAGLGVQYV.

J is TRBJ1-5 and V is TRBV5-1; 7 nucleotides align to TRBD1. The ends lost 4 bases at V and 0 bases at J; junction bases unmatched: 4. The CDR3 contains 15 residues. Germline values: CDR1 SGHRS, CDR2 YFSETQ. The CDR3, as DNA: TGCGCCAGCAGCCGGGACAGTTATAGCAATCAGCCCCAGCATTTT. Encoded protein: CASSRDSYSNQPQHF.

The genes are TRBV7-3 and TRBJ2-1; tentative D call: TRBD1 (7 bases). The CDR3 totals 17 residues. Germline-derived CDR1 and CDR2 are SGHTA and FQGTGA. V was shortened by 1 base and J by 4 bases, with 17 bases between the two germline ends. CDR3 sequence reads: CASSLNSRGAGYNEQFF. DNA for the CDR3: TGTGCCAGCAGCTTAAACTCCAGGGGGGCAGGTTACAATGAGCAGTTCTTC.

V usage is TRBV25-1 and J usage is TRBJ1-3; D unresolved. Germline values: CDR1 MGHDK, CDR2 SYGVNS. The V and J ends lost 3 bases and 2 bases respectively, with 17 bases between them. This CDR3 has 17 amino acids. In DNA form, the CDR3 reads TGTGCCAGCAGTGACGTGCCCGGCACCGAGGCTGGAAACACCATATATTTT. Protein sequence: CASSDVPGTEAGNTIYF.

This clone was found a few times. The chain combines TRBV7-9 with TRBJ1-4; no reliable D call. The germline CDR1 and CDR2 sequences are SEHNR and FQNEAQ (reference sequence). The CDR3 covers 15 residues. The ends were cut back, 7 bases at V and 3 bases at J, with 15 bases in the middle. The CDR3 region is CASNSVNSPNEKLFF. CDR3 coding DNA: TGTGCCAGCAACTCGGTGAACAGCCCTAATGAAAAACTGTTTTTT.

The chain links TRBV27 to TRBJ1-2; TRBD1 matches 7 bases. V dropped 5 bases and J dropped 7; count of bases not matched to a gene: 4. CDR1 and CDR2 (germline): MNHEY, SMNVEV (reference sequence). This CDR3 is 12 amino acids long. The CDR3 nucleotides are TGTGCCAGCAGTGCGACAGGGACTGGCTACACCTTC. Protein sequence: CASSATGTGYTF.

This clone has ten or more counts. V and J are TRBV5-5 and TRBJ2-1; D perhaps matches TRBD1 (6 bases). In germline, CDR1 is SGHKS, CDR2 YYEKEE (reference sequence). The CDR3 has 13 amino acids. V dropped 4 bases and J dropped 7 bases, with 12 bases sitting between them. CDR3 coding DNA: TGTGCCAGCAGCCAAGGACAGTCTAATGAGCAGTTCTTC. Protein sequence: CASSQGQSNEQFF.

This clone was recorded a few times. The chain uses TRBV6-6 and TRBJ1-5, with D perhaps matching TRBD1 (5 bases). The V gene's germline CDR1 is MNHNY and CDR2 SVGAGI (reference sequence). The CDR3 is 14 amino acids. V dropped 0 bases and J dropped 6 bases, with 9 bases sitting between them. CDR3 region: CASSYSRVVQPQHF. The DNA for the CDR3 is TGTGCCAGCAGTTACTCCAGGGTGGTTCAGCCCCAGCATTTT.

A note on this clone: This sample also contains other DNA sequences that code for the same CDR3. This sequence joins TRBV2 and TRBJ1-6, with 10 nucleotides matching TRBD1. V shed 2 bases and J 9 bases; nucleotides not matched to a gene: 4. In germline, CDR1 is SNHLY, CDR2 FYNNEI. CDR3 length equals 15 residues. Written as DNA, the CDR3 is TGTGCCAGCAGTGAAAGAGGGACAGGGGTTTCACCCCTCCACTTT. Translated: CASSERGTGVSPLHF.

This clone has more than one count but fewer than ten. This chain joins TRBV5-1 and TRBJ2-7; TRBD1 agrees at 12 bases. Germline values: CDR1 SGHRS, CDR2 YFSETQ. The CDR3 is made up of 18 amino acids. The trim removed 0 bases at V and 1 base at J, leaving 8 bases unmatched. CDR3 nucleotides: TGCGCCAGCAGCTTGGTACCCGGGACAGGGGGCGGATCCTACGAGCAGTACTTC. Translated: CASSLVPGTGGGSYEQYF. Based on the CDR3 plus reference TRBV5-1 and TRBJ2-7, the full variable domain is KAGVTQTPRYLIKTRGQQVTLSCSPISGHRSVSWYQQTPGQGLQFLFEYFSETQRNKGNFPGRFSGRQFSNSRSEMNVSTLELGDSALYLCASSLVPGTGGGSYEQYFGPGTRLTVT.

The chain uses TRBV25-1 and TRBJ1-1, with TRBD1 as a possible D gene (6 bases). Germline V gene sequence: CDR1 MGHDK, CDR2 SYGVNS. The CDR3 covers 12 residues. V was clipped by 7 bases and J by 1 base, with 7 bases between them. CDR3 coding DNA: TGTGCCAGCAAACAGGGGAACACTGAAGCTTTCTTT. Translated, it gives CASKQGNTEAFF. The variable domain in full, with the rest retrieved from reference TRBV25-1 and TRBJ1-1, is EADIYQTPRYLVIGTGKKITLECSQTMGHDKMYWYQQDPGMELHLIHYSYGVNSTEKGDLSSESTVSRIRTEHFPLTLESARPSHTSQYLCASKQGNTEAFFGQGTRLTVV.